A selection of T cell receptor beta chains follows, all from one sample in a study of vaccination effects on CD4 cells after COVID-19. Their specific antigens are unknown. Assay used: immunoSEQ multiplex PCR; TCRdb lists only in-frame clones, some missing. The sample contains roughly 70,000 clones, less than 80% of which appear only once. Sample: CD4+ T cells from PBMCs cultured with HCoV-OC43 spike peptides, taken after COVID-19 vaccination. The origin of the receptors is a human donor who received a COVID-19 vaccine. The CDR3 runs from the conserved cysteine through the conserved F or W. D genes are given only for firm matches. Rows give clone size only sometimes, using once, few, many, or a class for an expanded clone.

J	D	size	V	CDR3	DNA
TRBJ1-2	TRBD1	-	TRBV19	CASSETGMVDGYTF	TGTGCCAGTAGTGAGACAGGGATGGTGGATGGCTACACCTTC
TRBJ1-6	TRBD1	few	TRBV27	CASWDREGSPLHF	TGTGCCAGCTGGGACAGGGAGGGCTCACCCCTCCACTTT
TRBJ1-1	-	once	TRBV19	CASSSSRRTEAFF	TGTGCCAGTAGTTCGAGCAGGCGTACTGAAGCTTTCTTT
TRBJ2-3	-	-	TRBV24-1	CATSDPRHRTDTQYF	TGTGCCACCAGTGATCCCAGACATCGCACAGATACGCAGTATTTT
TRBJ2-1	TRBD2	-	TRBV3-1/TRBV3-2	CASSQLAGGENEQFF	TGTGCCAGCAGCCAACTAGCGGGGGGGGAAAATGAGCAGTTCTTC
TRBJ1-2	-	-	TRBV30	CAWYSLLNYGYTF	TGTGCCTGGTACAGCCTACTTAACTATGGCTACACCTTC
TRBJ1-4	-	-	TRBV5-1	CASSLGRVSDDNEKLFF	TGCGCCAGCAGCTTGGGCAGGGTAAGCGATGATAATGAAAAACTGTTTTTT
TRBJ1-3	-	-	TRBV5-1	CASSLSISGNTIYF	TGCGCCAGCAGCTTGTCCATCTCTGGAAACACCATATATTTT
TRBJ1-2	-	-	TRBV11-2	CASSWGGDGYTF	TGTGCCAGCAGCTGGGGGGGTGATGGCTACACCTTC
TRBJ2-5	-	-	TRBV30	CAWSRVQGETQYF	TGTGCCTGGAGCCGTGTCCAGGGAGAGACCCAGTACTTC
TRBJ2-5	-	-	TRBV3-1/TRBV3-2	CASSQTGSQYF	TGTGCCAGCAGCCAAACAGGGTCCCAGTACTTC
TRBJ1-2	TRBD1	-	TRBV7-2	CASSLPGQGADGYTF	TGTGCCAGCAGCTTGCCGGGACAGGGGGCGGATGGCTACACCTTC
TRBJ1-2	-	-	TRBV21-1	CASSACRGRSNYGYTF	TGTGCCAGCAGCGCATGCAGGGGGCGCAGTAACTATGGCTACACCTTC
TRBJ1-5	TRBD1	-	TRBV4-3	CASSQAYRGGNQPQHF	TGCGCCAGCAGCCAAGCTTACAGGGGGGGCAATCAGCCCCAGCATTTT
TRBJ1-3	-	-	TRBV19	CASSMGPGISGNTIYF	TGTGCCAGTAGTATGGGTCCGGGGATCTCTGGAAACACCATATATTTT
TRBJ2-1	-	-	TRBV7-2	CASSFSTYNEQFF	TGTGCCAGCAGCTTTTCCACGTACAATGAGCAGTTCTTC
TRBJ2-3	-	once	TRBV30	CAWRNWGGDTDTQYF	TGTGCCTGGAGAAATTGGGGAGGCGACACAGATACGCAGTATTTT
TRBJ1-5	-	-	TRBV28	CASSSPQGGNQPQHF	TGTGCCAGCAGTTCCCCTCAAGGCGGCAATCAGCCCCAGCATTTT
TRBJ2-3	TRBD2	once	TRBV7-9	CASSRESGGADTQYF	TGTGCCAGCAGCAGAGAAAGCGGGGGGGCAGATACGCAGTATTTT
TRBJ1-1	TRBD1	once	TRBV6-6	CASSYMDRSEAFF	TGTGCCAGCAGTTACATGGACAGGAGTGAAGCTTTCTTT
TRBJ2-3	TRBD2	-	TRBV4-1	CASSQDRVAGGPRTDTQYF	TGCGCCAGCAGCCAAGATCGAGTAGCGGGGGGGCCTCGCACAGATACGCAGTATTTT
TRBJ1-2	-	-	TRBV2	CASGGSELWGYTF	TGTGCCAGCGGAGGGTCCGAGCTGTGGGGCTACACCTTC
TRBJ1-6	-	-	TRBV24-1	CATSAPGSKNSPLHF	TGTGCCACCAGTGCCCCCGGGTCCAAAAATTCACCCCTCCACTTT
TRBJ2-3	TRBD2	-	TRBV5-1	CASSFGRGGTTDTQYF	TGCGCCAGCAGCTTCGGGAGGGGGGGGACCACAGATACGCAGTATTTT
TRBJ2-1	-	-	TRBV6-5	CASRVLSSYNEQFF	TGTGCCAGCAGGGTACTTAGCTCCTACAATGAGCAGTTCTTC
TRBJ1-2	-	-	TRBV5-1	CASSVGVANYGYTF	TGCGCCAGCAGCGTGGGGGTTGCTAACTATGGCTACACCTTC
TRBJ2-1	TRBD1	-	TRBV28	CASSRSTGLGSLDNEQFF	TGTGCCAGCAGTCGCTCGACAGGGTTGGGCTCACTTGACAATGAGCAGTTCTTC
TRBJ1-1	-	-	TRBV5-4	CASSEGTANTEAFF	TGTGCCAGCAGCGAAGGGACGGCAAACACTGAAGCTTTCTTT
TRBJ1-5	-	-	TRBV6-2/TRBV6-3	CASSPAGSNQPQHF	TGTGCCAGCAGCCCCGCCGGGTCCAATCAGCCCCAGCATTTT
TRBJ1-2	-	-	TRBV6-1	CASSAGQTIRGYGYTF	TGTGCCAGCAGTGCCGGACAGACGATAAGGGGCTATGGCTACACCTTC
TRBJ1-1	TRBD1	once	TRBV6-5	CASSLPTGGATEAFF	TGTGCCAGCAGTCTACCAACAGGGGGCGCGACTGAAGCTTTCTTT
TRBJ1-2	TRBD1	-	TRBV9	CASSDALGQGARARGYTF	TGTGCCAGCAGCGACGCCCTTGGACAGGGGGCGAGGGCAAGAGGCTACACCTTC
TRBJ2-5	TRBD2	-	TRBV24-1	CATSGTQRGGTGETQYF	TGTGCCACCAGTGGAACTCAGCGGGGGGGAACAGGAGAGACCCAGTACTTC
TRBJ2-1	TRBD1	once	TRBV6-5	CASSYDRGFSDEQFF	TGTGCCAGCAGTTACGACAGGGGCTTTTCGGATGAGCAGTTCTTC
TRBJ1-5	-	-	TRBV5-8	CASSLGVESNQPQHF	TGTGCCAGCAGCTTGGGGGTCGAGAGCAATCAGCCCCAGCATTTT
TRBJ1-5	TRBD1	-	TRBV19	CASTGQGSNQPQHF	TGTGCCAGTACGGGACAGGGGAGCAATCAGCCCCAGCATTTT
TRBJ2-2	-	-	TRBV5-4	CASSNREGSGELFF	TGTGCCAGCAGCAACAGGGAAGGGTCCGGGGAGCTGTTTTTT
TRBJ2-3	TRBD2	-	TRBV18	CASSQRGYTDTQYF	TGTGCCAGCTCACAGCGGGGGTACACAGATACGCAGTATTTT
TRBJ1-4	-	-	TRBV24-1	CATSDSAEKLFF	TGTGCCACCAGTGATTCCGCGGAAAAACTGTTTTTT
TRBJ1-5	-	-	TRBV18	CASSRDSSNQPQHF	TGTGCCAGCTCACGGGACTCTTCCAATCAGCCCCAGCATTTT
TRBJ2-3	-	-	TRBV18	CASSPGLISRDTQYF	TGTGCCAGCTCACCAGGGCTAATCAGTAGAGATACGCAGTATTTT
TRBJ2-3	-	once	TRBV2	CASTSSTDTQYF	TGTGCCAGCACCAGTAGCACAGATACGCAGTATTTT